This section outlines one TCR beta chain sequence together with its context. Trimming cost V 3 bases and J 3 bases, with 12 bases left between them. This CDR3 contains 15 residues. Germline CDR1 and CDR2: MGHRA and YSYEKL. The data were taken from a study of blood T cell repertoires in COVID-19. Overall study: Some COVID-19 samples were acute and others convalescent; all came from the United States, Italy and Spain.

Sequenced by immunoSEQ multiplex PCR; TCRdb stores in-frame clones only, minus some. Among 270,000 or so clones listed, 80% to 85% were seen once. The specimen was PBMCs or T cells enriched from blood (not recorded which). This chain joins TRBV4-1 and TRBJ1-3; no definite D call. This TCR came from a man aged 50-59 years who had recovered from COVID-19. CDR3 coding DNA: TGCGCCAGCAGCCAGAGTCGGGTGGTTGGAAACACCATATATTTT. Translated: CASSQSRVVGNTIYF.